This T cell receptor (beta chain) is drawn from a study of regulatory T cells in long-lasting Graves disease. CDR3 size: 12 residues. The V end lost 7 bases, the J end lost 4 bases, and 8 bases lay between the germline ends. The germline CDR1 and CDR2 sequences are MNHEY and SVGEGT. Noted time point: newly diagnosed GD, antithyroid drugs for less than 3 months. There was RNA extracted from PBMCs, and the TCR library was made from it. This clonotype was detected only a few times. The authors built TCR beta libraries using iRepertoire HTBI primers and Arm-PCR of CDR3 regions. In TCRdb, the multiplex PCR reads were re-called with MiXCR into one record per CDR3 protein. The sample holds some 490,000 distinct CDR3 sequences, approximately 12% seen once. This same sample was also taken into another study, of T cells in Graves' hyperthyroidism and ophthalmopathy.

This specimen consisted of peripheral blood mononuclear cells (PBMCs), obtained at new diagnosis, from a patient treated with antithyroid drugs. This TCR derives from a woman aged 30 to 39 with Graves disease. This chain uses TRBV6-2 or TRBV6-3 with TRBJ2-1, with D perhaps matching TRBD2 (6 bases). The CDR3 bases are TGTGCCAGCAACAGCGGGTACAATGAGCAGTTCTTC. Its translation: CASNSGYNEQFF.